Following are 14 T cell receptor beta chains from one sample sequenced in a study of human T cells and chemical hapten exposure. MiXCR, applied by TCRdb to the 5' RACE reads, yields one record per CDR3 protein. The table shows approximately 80,000 distinct CDR3 sequences, with roughly 15% occurring only once. Whole blood that had not been fractionated was the source of extracted total RNA. Receptor source: a female donor in good health.

This clonotype was seen a few times. V usage is TRBV20-1 and J usage is TRBJ1-1; tentatively, D is TRBD1 (5 bases). The length of the CDR3 is 15 residues. Germline CDR1 and CDR2: DFQATT and SNEGSKA (reference sequence). V lost 0 bases, J lost 2 bases, and 13 bases lay in between. CDR3 nucleotide sequence: TGCAGTGCTAGAGATCCCAGGGCCGACAACACTGAAGCTTTCTTT. Its translation is CSARDPRADNTEAFF.

This clonotype has just a few counts. V and J are TRBV18 and TRBJ1-1, with 10 bases lining up with TRBD1. J lost 7 bases, V lost 3 bases, and 14 bases had no gene match. Germline loops: CDR1 KGHSH, CDR2 LQKENI. There are 17 residues in the CDR3. The CDR3 nucleotides read TGTGCCAGCTCACCCCCCGGGACAGGGGTCAGAGGCGGTGAAGCTTTCTTT. Translated: CASSPPGTGVRGGEAFF. Supplemented by reference TRBV18 and TRBJ1-1, the full variable domain reads NAGVMQNPRHLVRRRGQEARLRCSPMKGHSHVYWYRQLPEEGLKFMVYLQKENIIDESGMPKERFSAEFPKEGPSILRIQQVVRGDSAAYFCASSPPGTGVRGGEAFFGQGTRLTVV.

V usage is TRBV10-3 and J usage is TRBJ1-2; D is perhaps TRBD1 (5 bases). Trimming removed 3 bases from V and 6 bases from J, with 11 bases in between. There are 13 residues in the CDR3. CDR1 ENHRY and CDR2 SYGVKD come from the germline V gene. CDR3 in DNA: TGTGCCATCAGTGACTCCAGGGAGGATGGCTACACCTTC. Translating it yields CAISDSREDGYTF.

This clonotype has more than one count but fewer than ten. The rearrangement uses TRBV28 and TRBJ1-2; TRBD1 matches 10 bases. V trimming: 8 bases; J trimming: 8 bases; junction bases outside the gene matches: 11. The CDR3 has 14 amino acids. Per germline, CDR1 MDHEN and CDR2 SYDVKM. The CDR3 DNA sequence: TGTGCCAGCCGTGACGGGACAGGGGATTCCGGCTACACCTTC. Protein sequence: CASRDGTGDSGYTF.

The chain joins TRBV10-2 to TRBJ2-2; unclear D gene. The ends were cut back, 0 bases at V and 5 bases at J, with 10 bases in the middle. The CDR3 loop spans 15 amino acids. CDR1 and CDR2 (germline): WSHSY, SAAADI. The CDR3 coding sequence is TGCGCCAGCAGTGAGTCTCACCACCTGACCGGGGAGCTGTTTTTT. Translating gives CASSESHHLTGELFF.

This clonotype was seen more than once but under ten times. This sequence joins TRBV15 and TRBJ1-5, with a tentative D call TRBD1 (5 bases). Germline loops: CDR1 LNHNV, CDR2 YYDKDF (reference sequence). The CDR3 consists of 15 residues. V was shortened by 1 base and J by 4 bases, with 11 bases between the two germline ends. The CDR3 sequence: CATSRGDGLNQPQHF. CDR3 bases: TGTGCCACCAGCAGAGGGGACGGATTAAATCAGCCCCAGCATTTT.

This clonotype has only a few counts. CDR3 nucleotide sequence: TGTGCCAGCAGCTTTTTTATTAGCGGGGGGGCCATCTCCTACAATGAGCAGTTCTTC. Protein product: CASSFFISGGAISYNEQFF. The chain has TRBV7-2 and TRBJ2-1, with TRBD2 identical over 11 bases. The J segment lost 0 bases and the V segment lost 3 bases, leaving 10 bases of the junction unmatched. This CDR3 has 19 residues. The germline CDR1 and CDR2 sequences are SGHTA and FQGNSA. The whole variable domain, filled in from reference TRBV7-2 and TRBJ2-1, reads GAGVSQSPSNKVTEKGKDVELRCDPISGHTALYWYRQSLGQGLEFLIYFQGNSAPDKSGLPSDRFSAERTGGSVSTLTIQRTQQEDSAVYLCASSFFISGGAISYNEQFFGPGTRLTVL.

The chain recombines TRBV7-9 with TRBJ2-2, with TRBD2 matching 8 bases. Per germline, CDR1 SEHNR and CDR2 FQNEAQ (reference sequence). The CDR3 covers 15 residues. V was pared by 2 bases and J by 4 bases, with 3 bases of the junction left unmatched. The CDR3 loop reads CASSLNSGITGELFF. For the CDR3, the DNA is TGTGCCAGCAGCTTAAATAGCGGGATCACCGGGGAGCTGTTTTTT.

The chain is built from TRBV6-5 and TRBJ2-1; either TRBD1 or TRBD2 may fit D (5 bases each). The V and J ends lost 0 bases and 0 bases respectively, with 9 bases between them. Germline loops: CDR1 MNHEY, CDR2 SVGAGI. This CDR3 contains 16 residues. CDR3 amino acids: CASSYSSGSSYNEQFF. CDR3 in DNA: TGTGCCAGCAGTTACTCCTCAGGGAGCTCCTACAATGAGCAGTTCTTC.

The rearrangement links TRBV3-1 to TRBJ1-2; 10 nucleotides line up with TRBD1. Trimming removed 1 base from V and 5 bases from J; junction bases left unmatched: 4. Germline CDR1 and CDR2: LGHDT and YNNKEL (reference sequence). The CDR3 spans 15 residues. The DNA for the CDR3 is TGTGCCAGCAGCCAAGCCCCGGGACAGGGGTATGGCTACACCTTC. Protein: CASSQAPGQGYGYTF.

The gene calls are TRBV6-1 and TRBJ2-1; 9 bases are a match to TRBD2. Germline CDR1 reads MNHNS; CDR2 reads SASEGT. Trimming took 2 bases from V and 6 from J; bases not matched to a gene: 5. This CDR3 comprises 15 residues. The DNA for the CDR3 is TGTGCCAGCAGTGAAAGCGGGGGGCTGTCCAATGAGCAGTTCTTC. It encodes CASSESGGLSNEQFF.

This clonotype was seen more than once but under ten times. The V and J genes are TRBV6-2 or TRBV6-3 and TRBJ2-2, with D perhaps matching TRBD1 (6 bases). Germline V gene sequence: CDR1 MNHEY, CDR2 SVGEGT. Trimming removed 6 bases from V and 4 bases from J, with 15 bases in between. The CDR3 has 15 amino acids. The CDR3 reads CASSKLRDITGELFF. The CDR3 nucleotides read TGTGCCAGCAGCAAATTAAGGGACATCACCGGGGAGCTGTTTTTT.

This clonotype came up a few times. This chain uses TRBV10-3 with TRBJ1-3; tentative D call: TRBD1 (5 bases). CDR1 ENHRY and CDR2 SYGVKD come from the germline V gene. This CDR3 is 15 amino acids long. The ends were cut back, 2 bases at V and 1 base at J, with 9 bases in the middle. The CDR3 DNA is TGTGCCATCAGTGAGAACAAGGGGTCTGGAAACACCATATATTTT. This encodes CAISENKGSGNTIYF.

This clonotype was seen only a few times. The chain links TRBV7-9 to TRBJ2-7; D may be TRBD1 (5 bases). This CDR3 region has 14 residues. V lost 1 base, J lost 5 bases, and 12 bases lay in between. Germline values: CDR1 SEHNR, CDR2 FQNEAQ (reference sequence). The CDR3 protein is CASSLGDSFHEQYF. The CDR3 DNA sequence: TGTGCCAGCAGCTTAGGTGACAGCTTCCACGAGCAGTACTTC. The variable domain in full, completed from reference TRBV7-9 and TRBJ2-7, reads DTGVSQNPRHKITKRGQNVTFRCDPISEHNRLYWYRQTLGQGPEFLTYFQNEAQLEKSRLLSDRFSAERPKGSFSTLEIQRTEQGDSAMYLCASSLGDSFHEQYFGPGTRLTVT.